The clone carrying this TCR beta chain was found a few times. Germline V gives CDR1 SGHAT, CDR2 FQNNGV. This CDR3 contains 14 residues. Trimming at V came to 7 bases and at J to 0 bases, leaving 6 bases not matched to a gene. TCRdb independently ran MiXCR on the RT-PCR reads; one entry per CDR3 protein. The sample yields 650,000 to 800,000 distinct CDR3 sequences, 12% to 15% seen once. The TCR originated in a female donor in good health, serving as a healthy control. V gene TRBV11-2 combines with J gene TRBJ2-7, with 7 positions matching TRBD2. The source material was memory CD4+ T cells from blood. As DNA, the CDR3 is TGTGCCAGCACCGGGACTACAGGCTCCTACGAGCAGTACTTC. It yields the protein CASTGTTGSYEQYF.